This T cell receptor beta chain was sequenced during a study of CD8+CD57+ T cells in acquired aplastic anemia. Whole-study context: 3 to 3.5 ug was the average amount of DNA from sorted CD4+ and CD8+ cells. Healthy donors averaged approximately 9.8 million reads for CD4+ cells. Study findings and constraints: Patients were compared with controls for CD8+ Simpson's diversity, and no significant difference emerged. About 30 CD8+ CDR3 sequences occurred in both the patients and the controls.

CDR3 and TCR beta VDJ profiling relied on genomic DNA as the template. TCRdb redid the calling of the reads with MiXCR, one entry per CDR3 protein. The sample contains a few hundred thousand distinct CDR3 sequences, roughly 33% of which appear only once. This clonotype was found many times. Its specificity is not known. Germline V gene data show CDR1 as SQVTM and CDR2 as ANQGSEA. This CDR3 contains 14 residues. V was clipped by 6 bases and J by 1 base, with 16 bases between them. This TCR was recovered from a human donor in good health, serving as a control. The specimen was sorted CD4+, CD8+, or CD8+CD57+ T cells (not recorded which) from PBMCs. This chain joins TRBV29-1 and TRBJ2-7, with a weak D call TRBD2 (6 bases). CDR3 sequence reads: CSVVGRGRSYEQYF. CDR3 nucleotides: TGCAGCGTAGTAGGACGAGGGAGGTCCTACGAGCAGTACTTC.